This T cell receptor beta chain was recorded in a study of OX40 agonist ivuxolimab in advanced cancers. Study details: Administration of intravenous ivuxolimab to patients occurred every 2 weeks at 0.01 to 10 mg/kg. Participants, around 80% male, averaged roughly 60 years of age, ranging from about 23 to 90.

This table comes from immunoSEQ multiplex PCR, and its TCRdb copy is limited to in-frame clones, with some not included. The table has some 95,000 clones, about 85% seen once. Germline V lookup: CDR1 SQVTM, CDR2 ANQGSEA. V gave up 7 bases and J gave up 3 bases; unmatched junction bases: 11. The CDR3 runs to 15 residues. The rearrangement uses TRBV29-1 and TRBJ2-3, with 9 bases identical to TRBD2. The receptor's source is an adult with an advanced solid tumor such as melanoma, head and neck, liver or kidney cancer. Sequencing was performed on CD4+ or CD8+ T cells sorted from blood, taken in a trial of the OX40 agonist ivuxolimab. CDR3: CSASSGKVGTDTQYF. The CDR3 region has the DNA TGCAGCGCCTCTAGCGGGAAGGTTGGTACAGATACGCAGTATTTT.